Listed below are T cell receptor beta chains from one sample, sequenced in a study of blood T cell repertoires in COVID-19. Profiling relied on immunoSEQ multiplex PCR, and the TCRdb table lists in-frame clones only, not all of them. The sample includes about 210,000 clones, about 87% of them seen just once. Sequenced: PBMCs or T cells enriched from blood (not recorded which). All receptors come from a man aged 25 to 40 who had recovered from COVID-19. Each CDR3 is given with its conserved first and last residue. Fields, in order: clone size, D gene, V gene, J gene, CDR3 DNA, CDR3 protein. A D gene is named only where the DNA matches it firmly. Expanded clones get a size class; other rows say once, few or many, or leave the size out.

NA	NA	TRBV11-2	TRBJ2-3	TGTGCCAGCAGCACGGGACTCTACCTGGGTGGCACAGATACGCAGTATTTT	CASSTGLYLGGTDTQYF
NA	TRBD1	TRBV3-1/TRBV3-2	TRBJ1-5	TGTGCCAGCAGCCAAGACAGGGGGCAGCCCCAGCATTTT	CASSQDRGQPQHF
few	TRBD1	TRBV14	TRBJ1-1	TGTGCCAGCAGCCACTGGCAGGGGGCAGGGAACACTGAAGCTTTCTTT	CASSHWQGAGNTEAFF
NA	TRBD2	TRBV3-1/TRBV3-2	TRBJ2-1	TGTGCCAGCAGCCCAGTAGCGGGAGTAGGGAATGAGCAGTTCTTC	CASSPVAGVGNEQFF
few	NA	TRBV5-1	TRBJ1-5	TGCGCCAGCAGCTTGGAGGGGGATAGCAATCAGCCCCAGCATTTT	CASSLEGDSNQPQHF
NA	NA	TRBV4-3	TRBJ2-7	TGCGCCAGCAGCCAAGATGGAGGGTACGAGCAGTACTTC	CASSQDGGYEQYF
NA	TRBD2	TRBV27	TRBJ2-3	TGTGCCAGCAGTCAAATGCCAGGACTAGCGGGACGCCCCACAGATACGCAGTATTTT	CASSQMPGLAGRPTDTQYF
NA	NA	TRBV18	TRBJ1-4	TGTGCCAGCTCACCGACAGCAACTAATGAAAAACTGTTTTTT	CASSPTATNEKLFF
NA	TRBD1	TRBV11-3	TRBJ2-7	TGTGCCAGCAGCTCCGGGACAGGAGGCTCCTACGAGCAGTACTTC	CASSSGTGGSYEQYF
NA	TRBD1	TRBV24-1	TRBJ2-7	TGTGCCACCAGTGATAAGGGACAGGGGGCCTACGAGCAGTACTTC	CATSDKGQGAYEQYF
once	NA	TRBV6-2/TRBV6-3	TRBJ1-2	TGTGCCAGCAGTTACATGGGGGCTAATGGCTACACCTTC	CASSYMGANGYTF
NA	NA	TRBV16	TRBJ1-6	TGTGCCAGCAGCGCAGGCGGAGGGAATTCACCCCTCCACTTT	CASSAGGGNSPLHF
NA	NA	TRBV30	TRBJ2-7	TGTGCCTGGAGTGTAGTCAGGGACGAGCAGTACTTC	CAWSVVRDEQYF
NA	NA	TRBV5-4	TRBJ2-5	TGTGCCAGCAGCTTGAAATACAGGGCGCGGGAAGAGACCCAGTACTTC	CASSLKYRAREETQYF
NA	NA	TRBV9	TRBJ2-2	TGTGCCAGCAGCGTAGACAGCTACGCCGGGGAGCTGTTTTTT	CASSVDSYAGELFF
NA	TRBD1	TRBV7-2	TRBJ1-2	TGTGCCAGCAGCCTAGACAGGGCAGCTATCTATGGCTACACCTTC	CASSLDRAAIYGYTF
once	TRBD2	TRBV13	TRBJ2-1	TGTGCCAGCAGCGGGGGGACTAGACAGGCTGAGCAGTTCTTC	CASSGGTRQAEQFF
NA	TRBD1	TRBV19	TRBJ2-2	TGTGCCAGTACCCCGGGACAGATGAACACCGGGGAGCTGTTTTTT	CASTPGQMNTGELFF
few	NA	TRBV13	TRBJ1-2	TGTGCCAGCAGTCATGGGTCTGGCCACGGGGGCTACACCTTC	CASSHGSGHGGYTF
NA	TRBD2	TRBV28	TRBJ2-1	TGTGCCAGCAGTCCCGGGACTAGCGGGAGGAGGGGGTTCTTC	CASSPGTSGRRGFF
once	TRBD1	TRBV27	TRBJ2-5	TGTGCCAGCGGACAGGGGGCCCCCGGACAAGAGACCCAGTACTTC	CASGQGAPGQETQYF
NA	TRBD2	TRBV27	TRBJ2-1	TGTGCCAGCAACCAACCAGGACCCACTAGCGGGACTGAGCAGTTCTTC	CASNQPGPTSGTEQFF
few	NA	TRBV27	TRBJ1-4	TGTGCCAGCAGTTACAGGCCTAATGAAAAACTGTTTTTT	CASSYRPNEKLFF